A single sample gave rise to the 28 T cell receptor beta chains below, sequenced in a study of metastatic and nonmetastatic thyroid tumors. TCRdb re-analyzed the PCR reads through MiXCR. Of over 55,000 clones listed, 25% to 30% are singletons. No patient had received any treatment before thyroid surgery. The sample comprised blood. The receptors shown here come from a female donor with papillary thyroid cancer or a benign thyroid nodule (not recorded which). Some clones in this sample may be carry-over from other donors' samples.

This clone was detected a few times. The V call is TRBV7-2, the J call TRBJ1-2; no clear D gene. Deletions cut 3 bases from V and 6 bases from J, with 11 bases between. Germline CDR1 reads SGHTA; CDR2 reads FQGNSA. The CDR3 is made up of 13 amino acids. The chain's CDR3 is CASSFGRSDGYTF. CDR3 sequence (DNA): TGTGCCAGCAGCTTTGGCAGGTCGGATGGCTACACCTTC.

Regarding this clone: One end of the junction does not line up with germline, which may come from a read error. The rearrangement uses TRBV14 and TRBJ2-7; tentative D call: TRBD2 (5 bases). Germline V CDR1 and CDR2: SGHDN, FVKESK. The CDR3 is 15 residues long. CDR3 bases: TGTGCCAGCATCCAAAGACACGCCGACTACTACGAGCAGTACTTC. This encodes CASIQRHADYYEQYF.

The DNA for the CDR3 is TGTGCCAGCAGTTTACAGGGACGGAACACTGAAGCTTTCTTT. This translates into CASSLQGRNTEAFF. This chain connects TRBV27 to TRBJ1-1, with D possibly being TRBD1 (5 bases). Germline-derived CDR1 and CDR2 are MNHEY and SMNVEV (reference sequence). The CDR3 is 14 amino acids. The V gene lost 2 bases and the J gene lost 1 base, with 8 bases spanning the gap.

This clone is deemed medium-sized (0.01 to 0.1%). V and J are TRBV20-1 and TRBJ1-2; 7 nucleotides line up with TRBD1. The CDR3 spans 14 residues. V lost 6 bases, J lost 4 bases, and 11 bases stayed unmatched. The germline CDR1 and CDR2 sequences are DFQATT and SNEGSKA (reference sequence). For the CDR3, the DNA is TGCAGTGCCGACAGGGACGGGGGCGGCTATGGCTACACCTTC. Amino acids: CSADRDGGGYGYTF.

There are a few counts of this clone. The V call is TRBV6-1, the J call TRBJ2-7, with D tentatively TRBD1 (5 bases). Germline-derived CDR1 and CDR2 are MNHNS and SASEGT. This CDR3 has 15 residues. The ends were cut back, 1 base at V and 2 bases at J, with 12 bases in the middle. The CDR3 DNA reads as TGTGCCAGCAGTGAAGAAGGGGCAGGACCCTACGAGCAGTACTTC. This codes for CASSEEGAGPYEQYF.

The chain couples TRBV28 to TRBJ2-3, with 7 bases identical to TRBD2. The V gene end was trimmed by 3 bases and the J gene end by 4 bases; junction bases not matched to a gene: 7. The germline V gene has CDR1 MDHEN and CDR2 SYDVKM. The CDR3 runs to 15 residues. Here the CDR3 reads CASSFAGTIPDTQYF. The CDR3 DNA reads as TGTGCCAGCAGTTTTGCGGGGACTATCCCAGATACGCAGTATTTT.

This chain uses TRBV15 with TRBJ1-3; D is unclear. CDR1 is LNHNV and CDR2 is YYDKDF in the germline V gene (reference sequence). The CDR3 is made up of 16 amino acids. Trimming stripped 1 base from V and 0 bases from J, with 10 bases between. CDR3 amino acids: CATSRALLASGNTIYF. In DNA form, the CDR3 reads TGTGCCACCAGCAGAGCCCTCCTTGCCTCTGGAAACACCATATATTTT.

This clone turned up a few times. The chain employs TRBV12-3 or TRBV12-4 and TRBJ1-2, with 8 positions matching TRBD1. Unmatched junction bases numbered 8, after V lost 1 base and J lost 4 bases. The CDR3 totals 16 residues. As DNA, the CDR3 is TGTGCCAGCAGTTTAGGCGGAGACAGGGGAACCTATGGCTACACCTTC. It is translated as CASSLGGDRGTYGYTF.

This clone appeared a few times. The CDR3 DNA reads TGTGCCAGTAGTTCGCGACCACCTGGGACCGGGGAGCTGTTTTTT. Its translation: CASSSRPPGTGELFF. This sequence joins TRBV19 and TRBJ2-2; D remains unclear. Germline V gene lookup returns CDR1 LNHDA and CDR2 SQIVND (reference sequence). Trimming removed 5 bases from V and 5 bases from J, with 15 bases in between. This CDR3 contains 15 residues.

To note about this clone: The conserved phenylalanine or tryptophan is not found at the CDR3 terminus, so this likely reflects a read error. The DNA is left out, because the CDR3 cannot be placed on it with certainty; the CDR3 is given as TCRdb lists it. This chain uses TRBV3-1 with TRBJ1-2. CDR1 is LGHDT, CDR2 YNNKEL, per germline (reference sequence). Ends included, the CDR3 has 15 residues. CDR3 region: CASSQGTFGGYGYTV.

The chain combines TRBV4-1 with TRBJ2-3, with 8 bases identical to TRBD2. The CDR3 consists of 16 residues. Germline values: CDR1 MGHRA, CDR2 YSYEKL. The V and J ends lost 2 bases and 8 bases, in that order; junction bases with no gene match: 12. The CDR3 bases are TGCGCCAGCAGCCAACCGAGCAGTAAGCGGGAGAGTACGCAGTATTTT. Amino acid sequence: CASSQPSSKRESTQYF.

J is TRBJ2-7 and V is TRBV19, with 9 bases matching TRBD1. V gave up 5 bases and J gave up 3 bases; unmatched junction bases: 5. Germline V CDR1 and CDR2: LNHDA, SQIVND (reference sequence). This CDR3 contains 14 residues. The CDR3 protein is CASSFGTGNYEQYF. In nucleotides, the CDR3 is TGTGCCAGTAGTTTTGGGACAGGGAACTACGAGCAGTACTTC.

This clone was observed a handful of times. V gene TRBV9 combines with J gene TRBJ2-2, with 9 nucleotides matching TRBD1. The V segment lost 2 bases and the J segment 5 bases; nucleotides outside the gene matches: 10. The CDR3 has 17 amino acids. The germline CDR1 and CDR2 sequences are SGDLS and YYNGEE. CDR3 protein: CASSVAGTGRGTGELFF. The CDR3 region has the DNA TGTGCCAGCAGCGTGGCCGGGACAGGGAGAGGGACCGGGGAGCTGTTTTTT.

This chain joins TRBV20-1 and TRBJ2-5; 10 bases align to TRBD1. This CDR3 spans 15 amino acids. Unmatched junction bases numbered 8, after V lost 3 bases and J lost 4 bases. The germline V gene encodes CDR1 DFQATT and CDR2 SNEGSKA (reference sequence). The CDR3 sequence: CSASNETGGRETQYF. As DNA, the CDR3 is TGCAGTGCTAGTAATGAGACAGGGGGCCGAGAGACCCAGTACTTC.

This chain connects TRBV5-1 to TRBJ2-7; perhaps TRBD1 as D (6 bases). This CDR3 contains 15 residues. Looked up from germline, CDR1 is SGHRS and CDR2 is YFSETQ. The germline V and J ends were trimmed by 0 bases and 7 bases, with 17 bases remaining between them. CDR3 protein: CASSLAGYRAEEQYF. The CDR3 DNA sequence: TGCGCCAGCAGCTTGGCCGGATACAGGGCGGAAGAGCAGTACTTC.

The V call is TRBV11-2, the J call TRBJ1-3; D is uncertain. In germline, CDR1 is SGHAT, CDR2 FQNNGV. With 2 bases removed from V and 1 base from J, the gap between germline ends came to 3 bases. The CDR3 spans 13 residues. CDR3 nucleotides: TGTGCCAGCAGCTTAAATTCTGGAAACACCATATATTTT. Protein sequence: CASSLNSGNTIYF.

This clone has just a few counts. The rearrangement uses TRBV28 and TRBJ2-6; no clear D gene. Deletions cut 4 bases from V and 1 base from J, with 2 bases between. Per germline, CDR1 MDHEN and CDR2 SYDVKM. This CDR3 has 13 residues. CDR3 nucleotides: TGTGCCAGCAGTTCGTCTGGGGCCAACGTCCTGACTTTC. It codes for CASSSSGANVLTF. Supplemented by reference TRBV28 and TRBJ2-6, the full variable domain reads DVKVTQSSRYLVKRTGEKVFLECVQDMDHENMFWYRQDPGLGLRLIYFSYDVKMKEKGDIPEGYSVSREKKERFSLILESASTNQTSMYLCASSSSGANVLTFGAGSRLTVL.

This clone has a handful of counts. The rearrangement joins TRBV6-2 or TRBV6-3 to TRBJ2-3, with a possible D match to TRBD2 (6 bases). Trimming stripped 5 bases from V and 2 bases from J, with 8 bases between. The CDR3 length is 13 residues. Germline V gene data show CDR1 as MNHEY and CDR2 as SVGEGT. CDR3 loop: CASSRTTTDTQYF. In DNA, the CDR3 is TGTGCCAGCAGTCGGACTACCACAGATACGCAGTATTTT.

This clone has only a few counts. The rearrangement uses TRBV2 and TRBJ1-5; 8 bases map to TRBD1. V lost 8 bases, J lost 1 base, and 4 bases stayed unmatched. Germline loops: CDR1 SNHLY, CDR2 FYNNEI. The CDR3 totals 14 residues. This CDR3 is CASSGGTSNQPQHF. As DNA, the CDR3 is TGTGCCAGCTCAGGGGGCACAAGCAATCAGCCCCAGCATTTT.

DNA of the CDR3: TGTGCCAGCAGTTTTATATCCGATACTAGCGGGATTCGCAATGAGCAGTTCTTC. This codes for CASSFISDTSGIRNEQFF. The J gene is TRBJ2-1, the V gene TRBV28; 10 bases match TRBD2. Germline lookup yields CDR1 MDHEN and CDR2 SYDVKM. CDR3 length: 18 amino acids. Germline trimming cut 3 bases from V and 6 bases from J; bases unmatched to any gene: 14. The entire variable domain, with the rest obtained from reference TRBV28 and TRBJ2-1, is as follows: DVKVTQSSRYLVKRTGEKVFLECVQDMDHENMFWYRQDPGLGLRLIYFSYDVKMKEKGDIPEGYSVSREKKERFSLILESASTNQTSMYLCASSFISDTSGIRNEQFFGPGTRLTVL.

CDR3 coding DNA: TGTGCCAGCAGTGAGGGGATGGAGAACACTGAAGCTTTCTTT. Encoded protein: CASSEGMENTEAFF. The chain couples TRBV2 to TRBJ1-1; no definite D call. Per germline, CDR1 SNHLY and CDR2 FYNNEI. Trimming shortened V by 3 bases and J by 1 base, and 9 bases separated the two germline ends. The length of the CDR3 is 14 residues. The whole variable domain, filled in from reference TRBV2 and TRBJ1-1, reads EPEVTQTPSHQVTQMGQEVILRCVPISNHLYFYWYRQILGQKVEFLVSFYNNEISEKSEIFDDQFSVERPDGSNFTLKIRSTKLEDSAMYFCASSEGMENTEAFFGQGTRLTVV.

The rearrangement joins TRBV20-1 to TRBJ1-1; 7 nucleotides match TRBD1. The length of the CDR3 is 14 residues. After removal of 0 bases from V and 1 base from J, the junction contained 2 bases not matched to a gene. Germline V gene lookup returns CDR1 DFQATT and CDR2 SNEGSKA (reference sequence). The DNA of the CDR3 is TGCAGTGCTAGAGATAACAGGGGGAACACTGAAGCTTTCTTT. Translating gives CSARDNRGNTEAFF.

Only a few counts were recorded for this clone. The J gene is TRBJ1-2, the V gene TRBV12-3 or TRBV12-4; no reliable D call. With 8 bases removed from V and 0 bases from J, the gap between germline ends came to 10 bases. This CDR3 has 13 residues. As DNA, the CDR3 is TGTGCCAGCTCCCAACCACCTAACTATGGCTACACCTTC. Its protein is CASSQPPNYGYTF.

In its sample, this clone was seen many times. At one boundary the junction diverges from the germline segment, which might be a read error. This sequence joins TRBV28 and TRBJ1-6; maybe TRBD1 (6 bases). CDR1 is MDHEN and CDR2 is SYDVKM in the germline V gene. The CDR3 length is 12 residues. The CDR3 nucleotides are TGTGCCAACAGTTTACCTAGGGGGCCCCTCCACTTT. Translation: CANSLPRGPLHF.

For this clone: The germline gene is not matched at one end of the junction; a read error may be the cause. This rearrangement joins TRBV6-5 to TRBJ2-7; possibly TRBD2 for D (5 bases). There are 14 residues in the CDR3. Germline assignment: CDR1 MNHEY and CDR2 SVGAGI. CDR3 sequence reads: CASSYSAGPYGQYF. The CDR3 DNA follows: TGTGCCAGCAGTTACTCGGCGGGCCCCTACGGGCAGTACTTC.

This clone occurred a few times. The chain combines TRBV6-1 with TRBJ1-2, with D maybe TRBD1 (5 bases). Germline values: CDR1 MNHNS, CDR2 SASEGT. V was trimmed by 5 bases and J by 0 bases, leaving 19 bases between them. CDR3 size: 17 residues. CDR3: CASSITFAGQANYGYTF. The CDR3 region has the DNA TGTGCCAGCAGTATCACCTTTGCGGGGCAGGCTAACTATGGCTACACCTTC.

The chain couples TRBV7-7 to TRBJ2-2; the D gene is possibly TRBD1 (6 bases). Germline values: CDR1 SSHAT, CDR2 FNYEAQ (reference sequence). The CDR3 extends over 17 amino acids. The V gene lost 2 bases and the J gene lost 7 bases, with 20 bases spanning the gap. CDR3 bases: TGTGCCAGCAGCTTAAACTCGGGACATTCTATCGGCGGGGAGCTGTTTTTT. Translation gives CASSLNSGHSIGGELFF.

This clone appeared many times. The CDR3 sequence: CASSASRLDRQIRDGYTF. The CDR3 region has the DNA TGTGCCAGTAGTGCCAGTAGGTTAGACAGGCAAATACGGGATGGCTACACCTTC. V usage is TRBV19 and J usage is TRBJ1-2, with a weak D call TRBD1 (6 bases). V lost 5 bases and J 6 bases, leaving 28 bases between the germline ends. Germline V gene lookup returns CDR1 LNHDA and CDR2 SQIVND (reference sequence). The CDR3 has 18 residues.